Shown below are 27 T cell receptor beta chains from a single sample sequenced in a study of beta chain features in type 1 diabetes. General study results and limits: Within each of all four CD4+ subsets, Type 1 diabetes patients had TCRB CDR3s that were moderately but significantly shorter.

Expressed TCRB transcripts were sequenced because the entire RNA isolate underwent reverse transcription. Produced via immunoSEQ multiplex PCR; TCRdb's table is partial and in-frame only. This table holds around 310,000 clones, roughly 12% found once. Their specific antigens are unknown. The source material was naive CD4+ T cells from blood. Receptor source: a woman in her late teens or twenties with type 1 diabetes.

The gene calls are TRBV2 and TRBJ1-1; D might be TRBD1 (5 bases). The CDR3 spans 15 residues. Germline V lookup: CDR1 SNHLY, CDR2 FYNNEI. Trimming cost V 2 bases and J 1 base, with 11 bases left between them. For the CDR3, the DNA is TGTGCCAGCAGTGAAATGGGGGAGGGGAACACTGAAGCTTTCTTT. Translated, it gives CASSEMGEGNTEAFF.

There are a few counts of this clone. V gene TRBV9 combines with J gene TRBJ2-1; 8 bases fit TRBD2. The length of the CDR3 is 16 residues. V dropped 7 bases and J dropped 0; count of bases not matched to a gene: 9. Germline assignment: CDR1 SGDLS and CDR2 YYNGEE. CDR3 sequence reads: CASHKRGTSSYNEQFF. CDR3 DNA: TGTGCCAGCCACAAGAGGGGGACTAGCTCCTACAATGAGCAGTTCTTC.

This clone was picked up a small number of times. CDR3 DNA sequence: TGCGCCAGCAGCGTAACGACTCCCTCCTACAATGAGCAGTTCTTC. This gives the protein CASSVTTPSYNEQFF. The V gene is TRBV5-1, the J gene TRBJ2-1; D remains ambiguous. CDR1 SGHRS and CDR2 YFSETQ come from the germline V gene. This CDR3 comprises 15 residues. The germline V and J ends were trimmed by 4 bases and 0 bases, with 11 bases remaining between them. Full variable domain (rest looked up from reference TRBV5-1 and TRBJ2-1): KAGVTQTPRYLIKTRGQQVTLSCSPISGHRSVSWYQQTPGQGLQFLFEYFSETQRNKGNFPGRFSGRQFSNSRSEMNVSTLELGDSALYLCASSVTTPSYNEQFFGPGTRLTVL.

The chain carries TRBV18 and TRBJ2-7; maybe TRBD2 (6 bases). V was clipped by 2 bases and J by 3 bases, with 11 bases between them. This CDR3 is 14 amino acids long. Germline V CDR1 and CDR2: KGHSH, LQKENI. The CDR3 loop reads CASSPYSGVYEQYF. The CDR3 DNA reads as TGTGCCAGCTCACCATACTCGGGGGTCTACGAGCAGTACTTC.

The CDR3 region is CASRRTSGSKYDEQFF. CDR3 coding DNA: TGTGCCAGCAGGCGGACTAGCGGGAGTAAGTACGATGAGCAGTTCTTC. The chain combines TRBV7-2 with TRBJ2-1, with TRBD2 identical over 13 bases. The germline gives CDR1 SGHTA, CDR2 FQGNSA. J lost 8 bases, V lost 6 bases, and 10 bases had no gene match. The CDR3 totals 16 residues.

The sample holds a few counts of this clone. The chain has TRBV7-2 and TRBJ1-1; possibly TRBD1 for D (6 bases). V shed 1 base and J shed 8 bases, with 14 bases lying between them. Germline CDR1 and CDR2: SGHTA and FQGNSA. The length of the CDR3 is 14 residues. CDR3 sequence: CASSLEAGVSEAFF. The DNA for the CDR3 is TGTGCCAGCAGCTTAGAAGCAGGGGTTTCCGAAGCTTTCTTT.

This clone came up a few times. The rearrangement joins TRBV30 to TRBJ2-4, with TRBD2 matching 8 bases. Germline V lookup: CDR1 GTSNPN, CDR2 SVGIG (reference sequence). The CDR3 consists of 16 residues. V gave up 4 bases and J gave up 0 bases; unmatched junction bases: 8. In DNA form, the CDR3 reads TGTGCCTGGACTAAAGTCCTAGCGGGAGCCAAAAACATTCAGTACTTC. Translation gives CAWTKVLAGAKNIQYF.

This clone was detected a few times. The gene calls are TRBV2 and TRBJ2-1, with 12 bases lining up with TRBD2. The CDR3 length is 16 residues. The germline V gene encodes CDR1 SNHLY and CDR2 FYNNEI. The V gene end was trimmed by 2 bases and the J gene end by 10 bases; junction bases not matched to a gene: 9. The CDR3 loop reads CASSERGASGRGEQFF. As DNA, the CDR3 is TGTGCCAGCAGTGAACGGGGAGCTAGCGGGAGGGGAGAGCAGTTCTTC.

This clone was recorded a few times. The chain has TRBV5-6 and TRBJ2-1; D remains ambiguous. Trimming removed 4 bases from V and 3 bases from J, with 11 bases in between. The CDR3 has 14 residues. Germline values: CDR1 SGHDT, CDR2 YYEEEE. The CDR3 coding sequence is TGTGCCAGCAGCCCTACACCGGGCTACAATGAGCAGTTCTTC. The encoded protein is CASSPTPGYNEQFF.

This clone was observed a few times. The chain recombines TRBV19 with TRBJ2-5; 7 bases are a match to TRBD1. The CDR3 length is 15 residues. Trimming at V came to 3 bases and at J to 5 bases, leaving 9 bases not matched to a gene. CDR1 and CDR2 from the germline V gene are LNHDA and SQIVND (reference sequence). This CDR3 is CASSIGTDGTETQYF. CDR3 coding DNA: TGTGCCAGTAGTATCGGGACAGACGGGACGGAGACCCAGTACTTC. Using reference TRBV19 and TRBJ2-5 for the parts outside the CDR3, the full variable domain is DGGITQSPKYLFRKEGQNVTLSCEQNLNHDAMYWYRQDPGQGLRLIYYSQIVNDFQKGDIAEGYSVSREKKESFPLTVTSAQKNPTAFYLCASSIGTDGTETQYFGPGTRLLVL.

This clone was seen at least ten times. The V call is TRBV29-1, the J call TRBJ2-3; 10 bases are a match to TRBD1. The V gene's germline CDR1 is SQVTM and CDR2 ANQGSEA. The CDR3 consists of 12 residues. Written as DNA, the CDR3 is TGCGGACATGGACAGGGGGCAGATACGCAGTATTTT. Translating gives CGHGQGADTQYF.

This rearrangement joins TRBV21-1 to TRBJ2-2; TRBD1, the D gene given by the table, was not confirmed from the DNA. TRBV21-1 is a known pseudogene. This CDR3 has 17 amino acids. CDR3 in DNA: TGTGCCAGCAGCGCATCCAAGGGGGACAGTATCACCGGGGAGCTGTTTTTT. Amino acid sequence: CASSASKGDSITGELFF.

The chain recombines TRBV27 with TRBJ2-7, with 14 nucleotides matching TRBD2. This CDR3 has 15 residues. V lost 10 bases to trimming and J lost 2 bases; unmatched junction nucleotides: 7. Germline V gives CDR1 MNHEY, CDR2 SMNVEV (reference sequence). CDR3 sequence (DNA): TGTGCCACCAGCATGGGACTAGCGGGAGCCTACGAGCAGTACTTC. It encodes CATSMGLAGAYEQYF.

This clone came up a few times. The gene calls are TRBV7-2 and TRBJ2-1; TRBD2 might be the D (5 bases). V lost 3 bases to trimming and J lost 3 bases, with 6 bases between them. CDR3 length equals 13 residues. CDR1 and CDR2 (germline): SGHTA, FQGNSA. The DNA for the CDR3 is TGTGCCAGCAGCTTCGACTACTACAATGAGCAGTTCTTC. This translates into CASSFDYYNEQFF.

The table lists this clone with a few counts. This chain connects TRBV4-2 to TRBJ1-2, with D tentatively TRBD1 (5 bases). V dropped 2 bases and J dropped 6 bases, with 16 bases sitting between them. The CDR3 contains 15 residues. Germline V gene sequence: CDR1 LGHNA, CDR2 YNFKEQ. CDR3 in DNA: TGTGCCAGCAGCCAAAAGGCCTATGACAGTAATGGCTACACCTTC. This sequence encodes CASSQKAYDSNGYTF.

This clone was seen a handful of times. V is TRBV6-5 and J is TRBJ2-1; D unresolved. The CDR3 loop spans 14 amino acids. The V gene's germline CDR1 is MNHEY and CDR2 SVGAGI. V was cut by 7 bases and J by 0 bases, with 10 bases left in between. The CDR3 protein is CASTPSRSYNEQFF. Written as DNA, the CDR3 is TGTGCCAGCACCCCTTCCCGCTCCTACAATGAGCAGTTCTTC.

The chain carries TRBV2 and TRBJ2-5, with unresolved D. This CDR3 region has 13 residues. V gave up 5 bases and J gave up 4 bases, with 11 bases separating them. CDR1 is SNHLY and CDR2 is FYNNEI in the germline V gene. Here the CDR3 DNA reads TGTGCCAGCAGTATGGTCAGTGCAGAGACCCAGTACTTC. Translating gives CASSMVSAETQYF.

The chain recombines TRBV7-2 with TRBJ1-4; tentative D call: TRBD1 (6 bases). The V and J ends lost 4 bases and 5 bases respectively, with 14 bases between them. The V gene's germline CDR1 is SGHTA and CDR2 FQGNSA. The CDR3 sequence is 15 residues long. Here the CDR3 DNA reads TGTGCCAGCAGCTCGGGGACAACTCAGAATGAAAAACTGTTTTTT. This codes for CASSSGTTQNEKLFF.

The chain employs TRBV19 and TRBJ2-1, with 7 bases fitting TRBD2. Germline loops: CDR1 LNHDA, CDR2 SQIVND (reference sequence). V dropped 5 bases and J dropped 12; count of bases not matched to a gene: 7. This CDR3 comprises 12 residues. Here the CDR3 reads CASSARTRRQFF. CDR3 coding DNA: TGTGCCAGTAGTGCCCGGACTAGACGGCAGTTCTTC.

CDR3 loop: CASSFSGGREQYF. The CDR3 coding sequence is TGTGCCAGCAGCTTCAGCGGGGGACGCGAGCAGTACTTC. The V gene is TRBV7-9, the J gene TRBJ2-7; 8 bases agree with TRBD2. The V segment lost 3 bases and the J segment 6 bases; nucleotides outside the gene matches: 4. This CDR3 has 13 residues. CDR1 and CDR2 from the germline V gene are SEHNR and FQNEAQ (reference sequence).

Only a few counts were recorded for this clone. Here the CDR3 DNA reads TGTGCCAGCAGTGAAGAGTCTTTCACTGAAGCTTTCTTT. Its protein product is CASSEESFTEAFF. V and J are TRBV25-1 and TRBJ1-1, with no clear D. Trimming took off 2 bases at V and 4 bases at J, with 8 bases between the two ends. Germline lookup yields CDR1 MGHDK and CDR2 SYGVNS. This CDR3 is built from 13 residues.

This clone was found once. The V gene is TRBV5-1, the J gene TRBJ2-2; 10 bases line up with TRBD1. With 4 bases clipped from V and 2 bases from J, the junction kept 8 bases outside the gene matches. Germline V gene lookup returns CDR1 SGHRS and CDR2 YFSETQ. CDR3 size: 17 residues. CDR3 residues: CASSLGQGDANTGELFF. In DNA form, the CDR3 reads TGCGCCAGCAGCCTAGGACAGGGGGACGCCAACACCGGGGAGCTGTTTTTT.

The genes are TRBV30 and TRBJ2-3; maybe TRBD1 (5 bases). This CDR3 is built from 13 residues. Germline CDR1 GTSNPN, CDR2 SVGIG (reference sequence). Deletions cut 1 base from V and 1 base from J, with 6 bases between. Written as DNA, the CDR3 is TGTGCCTGGAGTGCACAGGGCACAGATACGCAGTATTTT. Residues: CAWSAQGTDTQYF.

In nucleotides, the CDR3 is TGTGCCAGCAGCGAAGGGACAGCTCTAGCCAAAAACATTCAGTACTTC. Translating it yields CASSEGTALAKNIQYF. The chain links TRBV7-9 to TRBJ2-4; 7 bases fit TRBD1. The CDR3 has 16 amino acids. Germline values: CDR1 SEHNR, CDR2 FQNEAQ (reference sequence). V lost 5 bases and J lost 0; bases outside the gene matches: 7.

In its sample, this clone was seen a few times. The chain is built from TRBV30 and TRBJ1-2; possible D gene TRBD1, 5 bases. The V gene's germline CDR1 is GTSNPN and CDR2 SVGIG (reference sequence). CDR3 length: 12 residues. V was shortened by 4 bases and J by 5 bases, with 11 bases between the two germline ends. CDR3 protein: CAWTQGGYGYTF. The CDR3 coding sequence is TGTGCCTGGACGCAGGGAGGGTATGGCTACACCTTC.

This clone appeared a few times. The chain combines TRBV7-9 with TRBJ2-7; possibly TRBD2 for D (5 bases). The V gene lost 3 bases and the J gene lost 7 bases, with 13 bases spanning the gap. This CDR3 contains 13 residues. CDR1 and CDR2 from the germline V gene are SEHNR and FQNEAQ (reference sequence). CDR3 in amino acids: CASSLDFAREQYV. CDR3 bases: TGTGCCAGCAGCTTGGACTTCGCGAGGGAGCAGTACGTC.

In its sample, this clone was seen a few times. The genes are TRBV2 and TRBJ2-3; the match to TRBD2 covers 7 bases. This CDR3 has 14 residues. Germline CDR1 SNHLY, CDR2 FYNNEI. V lost 10 bases and J lost 4; bases outside the gene matches: 11. The CDR3 sequence is CATRGDSWADTQYF. For the CDR3, the DNA is TGTGCCACCCGGGGGGATTCTTGGGCAGATACGCAGTATTTT.